Following are 27 T cell receptor beta chains from one sample sequenced in a study of OX40 agonist ivuxolimab in advanced cancers. Assay used: immunoSEQ multiplex PCR; TCRdb lists only in-frame clones, some missing. Found here are about 71,000 clones, about 81% of them singletons; the top ten hold roughly 4.7%. This specimen consisted of CD4+ or CD8+ T cells sorted from blood, obtained in a trial of the OX40 agonist ivuxolimab. These receptor sequences come from an adult with an advanced solid tumor such as melanoma, head and neck, liver or kidney cancer.

As DNA, the CDR3 is TGTGCCATCAGTACCCACGAGGCGGGGGCCGGACGGTACTTC. The encoded protein is CAISTHEAGAGRYF. The rearrangement links TRBV10-3 to TRBJ2-7; D is perhaps TRBD2 (7 bases). The CDR3 has 14 amino acids. The ends were cut back, 5 bases at V and 12 bases at J, with 23 bases in the middle. Germline V gene sequence: CDR1 ENHRY, CDR2 SYGVKD.

This chain connects TRBV25-1 to TRBJ2-4; unclear D gene. Looked up from germline, CDR1 is MGHDK and CDR2 is SYGVNS. The CDR3 contains 18 residues. V lost 4 bases and J lost 0, with 19 bases in between. The CDR3 spells CASSARAQASLAKNIQYF. The CDR3 DNA follows: TGTGCCAGCAGTGCCCGGGCGCAGGCAAGTCTAGCCAAAAACATTCAGTACTTC.

To note about this clone: At the DNA level, this CDR3 is encoded by other sequences in the same sample as well. V is TRBV6-5 and J is TRBJ1-5; perhaps TRBD1 as D (5 bases). Deletions cut 3 bases from V and 7 bases from J, with 13 bases between. Germline CDR1 is MNHEY and CDR2 is SVGAGI. CDR3 length: 14 amino acids. As DNA, the CDR3 is TGTGCCAGCAGTTATCGTCAGGGTTCACAGCCCCAGCATTTT. Amino acids: CASSYRQGSQPQHF.

This clone was seen a few times. DNA of the CDR3: TGTGCCAGCAGCTCGGACAGGGTTACCTACGAGCAGTACTTC. The encoded protein is CASSSDRVTYEQYF. The J gene is TRBJ2-7, the V gene TRBV11-2, with TRBD1 matching over 8 bases. The CDR3 sequence is 14 residues long. The V gene's germline CDR1 is SGHAT and CDR2 FQNNGV. V lost 4 bases to trimming and J lost 2 bases; unmatched junction nucleotides: 4.

CDR3: CASSQPGDYGYTF. The DNA for the CDR3 is TGTGCCAGCAGTCAACCAGGGGACTATGGCTACACCTTC. This sequence joins TRBV6-6 and TRBJ1-2, with D maybe TRBD1 (6 bases). The CDR3 runs 13 residues. Per the germline V gene, CDR1 is MNHNY and CDR2 is SVGAGI (reference sequence). Trimming removed 5 bases from V and 3 bases from J, with 10 bases in between.

This clone was counted once. V is TRBV5-4 and J is TRBJ2-3; 7 bases line up with TRBD2. Per the germline V gene, CDR1 is SGHNT and CDR2 is YYREEE (reference sequence). Trimming at V came to 2 bases and at J to 4 bases, leaving 4 bases not matched to a gene. The CDR3 covers 14 residues. Written as DNA, the CDR3 is TGTGCCAGCAGCTTAGCGGGGAGTTCAGATACGCAGTATTTT. This translates into CASSLAGSSDTQYF. Variable domain in full (rest from reference TRBV5-4 and TRBJ2-3): ETGVTQSPTHLIKTRGQQVTLRCSSQSGHNTVSWYQQALGQGPQFIFQYYREEENGRGNFPPRFSGLQFPNYSSELNVNALELDDSALYLCASSLAGSSDTQYFGPGTRLTVL.

CDR3 region: CASSEGQINSPLHF. The CDR3 bases are TGTGCCAGCAGCGAGGGACAGATAAATTCACCCCTCCACTTT. V is TRBV6-1 and J is TRBJ1-6, with 7 bases identical to TRBD1. Germline CDR1 MNHNS, CDR2 SASEGT. This CDR3 has 14 residues. After removal of 6 bases from V and 7 bases from J, the junction contained 6 bases not matched to a gene.

The J gene is TRBJ1-2, the V gene TRBV2, with no clear D. Germline lookup yields CDR1 SNHLY and CDR2 FYNNEI. The CDR3 has 12 residues. The germline V and J ends were trimmed by 6 bases and 0 bases, with 5 bases remaining between them. CDR3 bases: TGTGCCAGCAGGGTTTCTAACTATGGCTACACCTTC. Amino acids: CASRVSNYGYTF.

Only one count was recorded for this clone. The gene calls are TRBV7-2 and TRBJ2-5; 11 bases align to TRBD2. The DNA end is a closer match to TRBJ2-7, so the J assignment may be wrong. Germline V gene data show CDR1 as SGHTA and CDR2 as FQGNSA. This CDR3 comprises 16 residues. The CDR3 bases are TGTGCCAGCAGATTGGGACTAGCGGAAACCTCCTACGAGCAGTACTTC. Its protein product is CASRLGLAETSYEQYF.

The chain links TRBV6-5 to TRBJ2-7; 11 positions match TRBD2. This CDR3 has 15 residues. In germline, CDR1 is MNHEY, CDR2 SVGAGI. V shed 2 bases, J shed 5 bases, and the junction held 5 bases outside the gene matches. The CDR3 here is CASSYILAGGHEQYF. CDR3 coding DNA: TGTGCCAGCAGTTACATCCTAGCGGGAGGACACGAGCAGTACTTC.

The gene calls are TRBV12-5 and TRBJ1-1; D unresolved. This CDR3 has 11 residues. V was trimmed by 2 bases and J by 5 bases, leaving 3 bases between them. CDR1 and CDR2 from the germline V gene are LGHNT and FRNRAP. CDR3 amino acids: CASGLYTEAFF. The CDR3 DNA reads as TGTGCTAGTGGTTTGTATACTGAAGCTTTCTTT.

The DNA of the CDR3 is TGTGCCAGTAGTTCCGACGGAGGGGTCGGAGAAAAACTGTTTTTT. Amino acids: CASSSDGGVGEKLFF. This sequence joins TRBV19 and TRBJ1-4, with D possibly TRBD1 on 5 matching bases. Germline V gene data show CDR1 as LNHDA and CDR2 as SQIVND (reference sequence). Trimming cost V 5 bases and J 8 bases, with 18 bases left between them. This CDR3 contains 15 residues.

This clone was found once. The chain uses TRBV5-1 and TRBJ2-6; D remains ambiguous. Germline loops: CDR1 SGHRS, CDR2 YFSETQ. The CDR3 totals 15 residues. Trimming cost V 0 bases and J 0 bases, with 4 bases left between them. The DNA for the CDR3 is TGCGCCAGCAGCTTGGTCTCCTCTGGGGCCAACGTCCTGACTTTC. Translating it yields CASSLVSSGANVLTF.

The chain carries TRBV6-6 and TRBJ1-4, with TRBD1 as a possible D gene (5 bases). Trimming shortened V by 4 bases and J by 6 bases, and 15 bases separated the two germline ends. Germline lookup yields CDR1 MNHNY and CDR2 SVGAGI (reference sequence). This CDR3 region has 15 residues. The CDR3 DNA follows: TGTGCCAGCAGTTCCCCCTTGGGACGGGATGAAAAACTGTTTTTT. Protein: CASSSPLGRDEKLFF.

The J gene is TRBJ1-2, the V gene TRBV27; tentatively, D is TRBD1 (5 bases). The V end lost 6 bases, the J end lost 4 bases, and 24 bases lay between the germline ends. The germline V gene has CDR1 MNHEY and CDR2 SMNVEV (reference sequence). The CDR3 contains 17 residues. In nucleotides, the CDR3 is TGTGCCAGCAGCATATTCGGTGGACACCTCGGGAGCTATGGCTACACCTTC. Residues: CASSIFGGHLGSYGYTF.

The genes are TRBV5-1 and TRBJ2-3, with 11 bases matching TRBD2. J lost 3 bases, V lost 7 bases, and 4 bases had no gene match. The CDR3 is 14 amino acids. Germline assignment: CDR1 SGHRS and CDR2 YFSETQ. The DNA of the CDR3 is TGCGCCAGCCATAGCGGGGGGGCTACAGATACGCAGTATTTT. Its protein is CASHSGGATDTQYF.

The V gene is TRBV27, the J gene TRBJ2-7, with 10 bases identical to TRBD1. Trimming at V came to 4 bases and at J to 2 bases, leaving 2 bases not matched to a gene. CDR3 length: 14 residues. CDR1 MNHEY and CDR2 SMNVEV come from the germline V gene (reference sequence). The CDR3, as DNA: TGTGCCAGCAGTTCGACAGGGGGCCCCTACGAGCAGTACTTC. The encoded protein is CASSSTGGPYEQYF.

The V call is TRBV6-5, the J call TRBJ1-1; D is perhaps TRBD1 (6 bases). Germline CDR1 is MNHEY and CDR2 is SVGAGI. This CDR3 has 16 residues. Between the trimmed V and J ends, which lost 4 bases and 0 bases, there was a span of 15 bases. The CDR3 spells CASSSPGTNMNTEAFF. In DNA form, the CDR3 reads TGTGCCAGCAGTTCGCCGGGGACAAACATGAACACTGAAGCTTTCTTT.

This clone was seen once. This chain connects TRBV5-1 to TRBJ1-5; 8 positions agree with TRBD1. This CDR3 is 14 amino acids long. Germline trimming cut 3 bases from V and 4 bases from J; bases unmatched to any gene: 3. Germline CDR1 reads SGHRS; CDR2 reads YFSETQ. The CDR3 DNA reads as TGCGCCAGCAGCTACGGGACAGGAAATCAGCCCCAGCATTTT. Translating gives CASSYGTGNQPQHF.

This clone appeared a few times. This rearrangement joins TRBV5-6 to TRBJ2-7; 11 bases match TRBD2. J gave up 6 bases and V 4 bases, and 6 bases lay outside the gene matches. The germline V gene has CDR1 SGHDT and CDR2 YYEEEE. This CDR3 spans 14 amino acids. Written as DNA, the CDR3 is TGTGCCAGCAGCGTAACTAGCGGGAGTGTCGAGCAGTACTTC. Amino acids: CASSVTSGSVEQYF.

The chain employs TRBV18 and TRBJ2-5; D remains ambiguous. This CDR3 has 11 amino acids. V was clipped by 5 bases and J by 5 bases, with 6 bases between them. The V gene's germline CDR1 is KGHSH and CDR2 LQKENI. The CDR3 nucleotides read TGTGCCAGCTCAGGAATGGAGACCCAGTACTTC. It codes for CASSGMETQYF.

The chain carries TRBV4-2 and TRBJ1-4; D uncertain. Between the trimmed V and J ends, which lost 5 bases and 7 bases, there was a span of 14 bases. This CDR3 has 14 amino acids. The germline gives CDR1 LGHNA, CDR2 YNFKEQ. CDR3 bases: TGTGCCAGCAGCACCCGGTCGACGGGTGAAAAACTGTTTTTT. Encoded protein: CASSTRSTGEKLFF.

This chain connects TRBV5-1 to TRBJ1-4; D gene ambiguous. Germline CDR1 SGHRS, CDR2 YFSETQ. This CDR3 region has 13 residues. The germline V and J ends were trimmed by 2 bases and 5 bases, with 7 bases remaining between them. CDR3 protein: CASSFNRNEKLFF. The CDR3 DNA sequence: TGCGCCAGCAGCTTTAACAGAAATGAAAAACTGTTTTTT.

V usage is TRBV5-1 and J usage is TRBJ2-2; D could derive from TRBD1 or TRBD2 (5 bases each). CDR3 length equals 14 residues. From germline, CDR1 is SGHRS and CDR2 YFSETQ. V was shortened by 6 bases and J by 5 bases, with 14 bases between the two germline ends. Here the CDR3 reads CASKRGTPTGELFF. As DNA, the CDR3 is TGCGCCAGCAAGCGAGGGACCCCTACCGGGGAGCTGTTTTTT. The full variable domain, rest sourced from reference TRBV5-1 and TRBJ2-2, is KAGVTQTPRYLIKTRGQQVTLSCSPISGHRSVSWYQQTPGQGLQFLFEYFSETQRNKGNFPGRFSGRQFSNSRSEMNVSTLELGDSALYLCASKRGTPTGELFFGEGSRLTVL.

This chain links TRBV4-3 with TRBJ1-2; 9 nucleotides match TRBD1. Unmatched junction bases numbered 6, after V lost 0 bases and J lost 4 bases. There are 16 residues in the CDR3. Looked up from germline, CDR1 is LGHNA and CDR2 is YSLEER. CDR3 protein: CASSQDYGQGSYGYTF. The CDR3 bases are TGCGCCAGCAGCCAAGATTACGGACAGGGGAGCTATGGCTACACCTTC.

This sequence joins TRBV7-9 and TRBJ2-3; 7 bases match TRBD2. The CDR3 runs 17 residues. J gave up 0 bases and V 0 bases, and 6 bases lay outside the gene matches. In germline, CDR1 is SEHNR, CDR2 FQNEAQ (reference sequence). The CDR3 here is CASSLAGGFISTDTQYF. The CDR3 nucleotides read TGTGCCAGCAGCTTAGCGGGAGGGTTTATTAGCACAGATACGCAGTATTTT.

The V gene is TRBV4-2, the J gene TRBJ2-7; D possibly corresponds to TRBD1 (6 bases). Looked up from germline, CDR1 is LGHNA and CDR2 is YNFKEQ. The V end lost 5 bases, the J end lost 3 bases, and 14 bases lay between the germline ends. This CDR3 comprises 14 residues. The CDR3 reads CASSFAGVNYEQYF. CDR3 coding DNA: TGTGCCAGCAGCTTTGCAGGGGTTAACTACGAGCAGTACTTC.